Below are 28 T cell receptor beta chains sequenced from a single sample in a study of long-term antiretroviral therapy in people with HIV. The run of the v3.0 immunoSEQ assay was at survey level. The method was immunoSEQ multiplex PCR; TCRdb's version includes in-frame clones alone and lacks a portion of them. The table has about 30,000 clones, around 96% seen once. The input for sequencing was unsorted PBMCs, taken more than 6 years after starting antiretroviral therapy. Source of these receptors: a man under 40 with HIV.

The V gene is TRBV27, the J gene TRBJ1-2, with 8 bases fitting TRBD1. Trimming removed 5 bases from V and 5 bases from J; junction bases left unmatched: 7. Looked up from germline, CDR1 is MNHEY and CDR2 is SMNVEV (reference sequence). The CDR3 length is 14 residues. The CDR3 sequence is CASSLGTGLYGYTF. Here the CDR3 DNA reads TGTGCCAGCAGTCTGGGGACAGGCCTTTATGGCTACACCTTC.

The chain couples TRBV4-1 to TRBJ1-1, with D possibly matching TRBD1 (5 bases). This CDR3 spans 14 amino acids. Germline V gene data show CDR1 as MGHRA and CDR2 as YSYEKL. V dropped 3 bases and J dropped 1 base, with 9 bases sitting between them. The CDR3 protein is CASSQDTRNTEAFF. Written as DNA, the CDR3 is TGCGCCAGCAGCCAGGACACCCGGAACACTGAAGCTTTCTTT.

This sequence joins TRBV7-9 and TRBJ2-1; 8 bases match TRBD1. The CDR3 is 14 residues long. CDR1 is SEHNR and CDR2 is FQNEAQ in the germline V gene (reference sequence). Trimming removed 6 bases from V and 5 bases from J; junction bases left unmatched: 6. DNA for the CDR3: TGTGCCAGCAGTAGGAGACAGGGGAACAATGAGCAGTTCTTC. It specifies CASSRRQGNNEQFF.

The chain carries TRBV18 and TRBJ1-4, with a possible D match to TRBD1 (6 bases). Germline V gene data show CDR1 as KGHSH and CDR2 as LQKENI. V lost 0 bases and J 10 bases, leaving 15 bases between the germline ends. CDR3 length: 15 amino acids. The chain's CDR3 is CASSPPEAGAGKLFF. DNA for the CDR3: TGTGCCAGCTCACCACCGGAGGCAGGGGCTGGAAAACTGTTTTTT. The whole variable domain, filled in from reference TRBV18 and TRBJ1-4, reads NAGVMQNPRHLVRRRGQEARLRCSPMKGHSHVYWYRQLPEEGLKFMVYLQKENIIDESGMPKERFSAEFPKEGPSILRIQQVVRGDSAAYFCASSPPEAGAGKLFFGSGTQLSVL.

The chain combines TRBV19 with TRBJ2-3; TRBD1 agrees at 7 bases. The CDR3 is made up of 17 amino acids. Unmatched junction bases numbered 15, after V lost 6 bases and J lost 3 bases. The V gene's germline CDR1 is LNHDA and CDR2 SQIVND (reference sequence). CDR3 bases: TGTGCCAGTAGGTCAATCACGACAGGGAGTAGGACAGATACGCAGTATTTT. It yields the protein CASRSITTGSRTDTQYF.

The genes are TRBV5-1 and TRBJ1-3, with 9 bases matching TRBD1. Germline loops: CDR1 SGHRS, CDR2 YFSETQ. The CDR3 length is 16 residues. J lost 4 bases, V lost 3 bases, and 8 bases had no gene match. This CDR3 reads CASSSGGTGPGNTIYF. As DNA, the CDR3 is TGCGCCAGCAGCTCGGGCGGGACAGGGCCCGGAAACACCATATATTTT.

The genes are TRBV7-2 and TRBJ2-2, with D unclear. Per germline, CDR1 SGHTA and CDR2 FQGNSA. The germline V and J ends were trimmed by 2 bases and 1 base, with 5 bases remaining between them. The CDR3 totals 14 residues. CDR3 bases: TGTGCCAGCAGCTTATCCAGGAACACCGGGGAGCTGTTTTTT. Translating gives CASSLSRNTGELFF.

This clone appeared once. CDR3 protein: CASSLNRERNQPQHF. CDR3 bases: TGTGCCAGCAGTTTGAACAGGGAACGCAATCAGCCCCAGCATTTT. V gene TRBV27 combines with J gene TRBJ1-5; TRBD1 is a possible D gene (6 bases). Trimming removed 3 bases from V and 2 bases from J, with 11 bases in between. The CDR3 runs to 15 residues. Germline values: CDR1 MNHEY, CDR2 SMNVEV (reference sequence).

The chain carries TRBV5-4 and TRBJ2-1; TRBD2 matches 9 bases. The V gene's germline CDR1 is SGHNT and CDR2 YYREEE (reference sequence). The V segment lost 0 bases and the J segment 7 bases; nucleotides outside the gene matches: 8. This CDR3 spans 16 amino acids. The CDR3 nucleotides are TGTGCCAGCAGCTTGGGGTCGCGGGGGGGCTCAAATGAGCAGTTCTTC. As protein: CASSLGSRGGSNEQFF.

This chain links TRBV27 with TRBJ2-1; D may be TRBD1 (6 bases). Deletions cut 3 bases from V and 0 bases from J, with 12 bases between. CDR1 MNHEY and CDR2 SMNVEV come from the germline V gene (reference sequence). The CDR3 extends over 16 amino acids. CDR3 region: CASSFPGQSSYNEQFF. The CDR3, as DNA: TGTGCCAGCAGTTTCCCGGGACAAAGCTCCTACAATGAGCAGTTCTTC.

This chain links TRBV6-5 with TRBJ1-6; D might be TRBD1 (5 bases). V was trimmed by 0 bases and J by 8 bases, leaving 11 bases between them. Germline V gene sequence: CDR1 MNHEY, CDR2 SVGAGI. This CDR3 spans 15 amino acids. The CDR3 protein is CASSYSGRGDSPLHF. In DNA form, the CDR3 reads TGTGCCAGCAGTTACTCGGGCCGGGGGGATTCACCCCTCCACTTT.

This chain connects TRBV7-2 to TRBJ2-3; the match to TRBD2 covers 14 bases. With 4 bases clipped from V and 7 bases from J, the junction kept 7 bases outside the gene matches. The CDR3 contains 16 residues. Germline-derived CDR1 and CDR2 are SGHTA and FQGNSA. The CDR3 sequence is CASSSRTSGRRYTQYF. DNA for the CDR3: TGTGCCAGCAGCTCCCGGACTAGCGGGAGGCGGTATACGCAGTATTTT.

The V call is TRBV7-9, the J call TRBJ1-5; TRBD1 agrees at 7 bases. The V gene's germline CDR1 is SEHNR and CDR2 FQNEAQ (reference sequence). Losses at the gene ends were 4 bases for V and 9 bases for J; bases not matched to a gene: 6. This CDR3 region has 13 residues. The CDR3 coding sequence is TGTGCCAGCAGCTCTGGGACAGAAAGGCCCCAGCATTTT. It specifies CASSSGTERPQHF.

The V call is TRBV7-9, the J call TRBJ1-4; 11 bases line up with TRBD1. V lost 8 bases and J lost 7; bases outside the gene matches: 3. This CDR3 contains 13 residues. Per germline, CDR1 SEHNR and CDR2 FQNEAQ (reference sequence). The CDR3 region is CASAGTGGEKLFF. The DNA of the CDR3 is TGTGCCAGCGCCGGGACAGGGGGTGAAAAACTGTTTTTT.

The gene calls are TRBV27 and TRBJ2-7, with D tentatively TRBD2 (5 bases). CDR3 size: 15 residues. Trimming pared 2 bases from V and 5 bases from J, leaving 16 bases between. Per germline, CDR1 MNHEY and CDR2 SMNVEV (reference sequence). CDR3 residues: CASSLNRDSAHEQYF. CDR3 DNA: TGTGCCAGCAGTTTAAATCGGGATTCGGCCCACGAGCAGTACTTC.

The rearrangement uses TRBV2 and TRBJ2-1, with D maybe TRBD2 (6 bases). This CDR3 spans 13 amino acids. Germline CDR1 reads SNHLY; CDR2 reads FYNNEI. The V and J ends lost 2 bases and 13 bases respectively, with 15 bases between them. CDR3 in DNA: TGTGCCAGCAGTGAATCGTCATGGACTACTCAGTTCTTC. It translates to CASSESSWTTQFF. Supplemented by reference TRBV2 and TRBJ2-1, the full variable domain reads EPEVTQTPSHQVTQMGQEVILRCVPISNHLYFYWYRQILGQKVEFLVSFYNNEISEKSEIFDDQFSVERPDGSNFTLKIRSTKLEDSAMYFCASSESSWTTQFFGPGTRLTVL.

The V gene is TRBV5-4, the J gene TRBJ1-1, with TRBD1 identical over 8 bases. Trimming removed 3 bases from V and 11 bases from J; junction bases left unmatched: 9. The germline V gene has CDR1 SGHNT and CDR2 YYREEE (reference sequence). CDR3 length: 13 residues. Written as DNA, the CDR3 is TGTGCCAGCAGCTACTGGACAGGGAAAGAGGCTTTCTTT. Translation: CASSYWTGKEAFF. The full variable domain, its missing parts supplied by reference TRBV5-4 and TRBJ1-1, is ETGVTQSPTHLIKTRGQQVTLRCSSQSGHNTVSWYQQALGQGPQFIFQYYREEENGRGNFPPRFSGLQFPNYSSELNVNALELDDSALYLCASSYWTGKEAFFGQGTRLTVV.

The chain joins TRBV5-5 to TRBJ2-7; D not certain. Per the germline V gene, CDR1 is SGHKS and CDR2 is YYEKEE (reference sequence). This CDR3 is 13 amino acids long. Trimming removed 4 bases from V and 2 bases from J, with 10 bases in between. CDR3 region: CASSPYSPYEQYF. In nucleotides, the CDR3 is TGTGCCAGCAGCCCCTATTCCCCCTACGAGCAGTACTTC.

The genes are TRBV10-3 and TRBJ2-2; D gene ambiguous. CDR3 size: 17 residues. The V and J ends lost 0 bases and 6 bases respectively, with 17 bases between them. Germline lookup yields CDR1 ENHRY and CDR2 SYGVKD. In DNA, the CDR3 is TGTGCCATCAGTGAGTCGTTTTCGGGCAGCGTCGCCGGGGAGCTGTTTTTT. Translating gives CAISESFSGSVAGELFF.

The genes are TRBV6-1 and TRBJ1-6; D is uncertain. V was cut by 5 bases and J by 0 bases, with 8 bases left in between. The CDR3 consists of 15 residues. Germline CDR1 reads MNHNS; CDR2 reads SASEGT. DNA of the CDR3: TGTGCCAGCAGTTCACAGAGCTCCTATAATTCACCCCTCCACTTT. Translating it yields CASSSQSSYNSPLHF.

V and J are TRBV7-9 and TRBJ2-1; D tentatively reads TRBD1 or TRBD2 (6 bases each). Germline values: CDR1 SEHNR, CDR2 FQNEAQ (reference sequence). Trimming stripped 2 bases from V and 10 bases from J, with 12 bases between. This CDR3 is built from 13 residues. CDR3 bases: TGTGCCAGCAGCTTAATGGGGGGCGAGGAGCAGTTCTTC. Residues: CASSLMGGEEQFF. Looking up the rest from reference TRBV7-9 and TRBJ2-1 gives the full variable domain: DTGVSQNPRHKITKRGQNVTFRCDPISEHNRLYWYRQTLGQGPEFLTYFQNEAQLEKSRLLSDRFSAERPKGSFSTLEIQRTEQGDSAMYLCASSLMGGEEQFFGPGTRLTVL.

The gene calls are TRBV6-1 and TRBJ1-2; 7 bases match TRBD1. The CDR3 loop spans 14 amino acids. The V and J ends lost 6 bases and 0 bases, in that order; junction bases with no gene match: 4. Germline V lookup: CDR1 MNHNS, CDR2 SASEGT. The CDR3, as DNA: TGTGCCAGCAGGGGACAGAGAGCTAACTATGGCTACACCTTC. This gives the protein CASRGQRANYGYTF.

The CDR3 region has the DNA TGTGCCAGCAAAGGACAGGGGGCTAACTATGGCTACACCTTC. As protein: CASKGQGANYGYTF. The gene calls are TRBV6-6 and TRBJ1-2, with 10 bases fitting TRBD1. The trim removed 7 bases at V and 0 bases at J, leaving 2 bases unmatched. CDR3 length: 14 amino acids. The germline CDR1 and CDR2 sequences are MNHNY and SVGAGI (reference sequence).

The CDR3 here is CASSLGGLALPSGETQYF. DNA of the CDR3: TGTGCCAGCAGCTTAGGCGGGCTAGCCCTTCCTTCAGGAGAGACCCAGTACTTC. The rearrangement uses TRBV11-2 and TRBJ2-5, with a possible D match to TRBD2 (5 bases). Trimming removed 1 base at V and 4 bases at J, with 22 bases between. Per germline, CDR1 SGHAT and CDR2 FQNNGV. The CDR3 totals 18 residues.

The CDR3 nucleotides are TGTGCCAGCAGCGTAGTGGCGTCAGGGTTTATCTACGAGCAGTACTTC. It specifies CASSVVASGFIYEQYF. The chain couples TRBV9 to TRBJ2-7, with D possibly being TRBD1 (5 bases). The CDR3 has 16 amino acids. Germline V gene lookup returns CDR1 SGDLS and CDR2 YYNGEE. V lost 0 bases to trimming and J lost 3 bases, with 16 bases between them.

This chain connects TRBV7-9 to TRBJ1-1, with D hard to call. Per the germline V gene, CDR1 is SEHNR and CDR2 is FQNEAQ (reference sequence). The CDR3 consists of 14 residues. The germline V and J ends were trimmed by 5 bases and 0 bases, with 10 bases remaining between them. Written as DNA, the CDR3 is TGTGCCAGCAGCCAACAGAACATGAACACTGAAGCTTTCTTT. Its protein is CASSQQNMNTEAFF.

The CDR3 reads CASSPNRGAYNEQFF. CDR3 nucleotides: TGTGCCAGCAGCCCAAACCGGGGAGCCTACAATGAGCAGTTCTTC. The chain is built from TRBV9 and TRBJ2-1; TRBD2 is a possible D gene (5 bases). Between the trimmed V and J ends, which lost 4 bases and 2 bases, there was a span of 13 bases. The CDR3 consists of 15 residues. Germline loops: CDR1 SGDLS, CDR2 YYNGEE.

The gene calls are TRBV9 and TRBJ1-1; 7 bases fit TRBD1. Germline values: CDR1 SGDLS, CDR2 YYNGEE. The CDR3 is 14 residues long. V lost 4 bases to trimming and J lost 4 bases; unmatched junction nucleotides: 7. The CDR3 sequence is CASSPRPGGTEAFF. DNA for the CDR3: TGTGCCAGCAGCCCGCGACCAGGGGGCACTGAAGCTTTCTTT. The complete variable domain, with remaining parts taken from reference TRBV9 and TRBJ1-1, reads DSGVTQTPKHLITATGQRVTLRCSPRSGDLSVYWYQQSLDQGLQFLIQYYNGEERAKGNILERFSAQQFPDLHSELNLSSLELGDSALYFCASSPRPGGTEAFFGQGTRLTVV.